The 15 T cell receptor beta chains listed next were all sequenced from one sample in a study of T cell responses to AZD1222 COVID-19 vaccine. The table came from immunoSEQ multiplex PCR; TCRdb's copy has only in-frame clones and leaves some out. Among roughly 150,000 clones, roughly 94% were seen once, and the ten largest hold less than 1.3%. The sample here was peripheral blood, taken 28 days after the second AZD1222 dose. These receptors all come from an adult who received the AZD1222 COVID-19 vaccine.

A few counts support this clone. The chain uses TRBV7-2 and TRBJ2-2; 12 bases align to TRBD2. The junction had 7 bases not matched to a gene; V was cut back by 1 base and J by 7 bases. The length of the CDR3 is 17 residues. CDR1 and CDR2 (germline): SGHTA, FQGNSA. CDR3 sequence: CASSLGLAGAWSGELFF. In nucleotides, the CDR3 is TGTGCCAGCAGCTTAGGACTAGCGGGGGCTTGGAGCGGGGAGCTGTTTTTT.

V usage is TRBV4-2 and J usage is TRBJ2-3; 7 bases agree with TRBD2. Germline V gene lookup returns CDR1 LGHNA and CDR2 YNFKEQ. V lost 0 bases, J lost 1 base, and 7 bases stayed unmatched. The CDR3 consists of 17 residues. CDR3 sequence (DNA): TGTGCCAGCAGCCAAGATGTCCAGCGGGGCGGCACAGATACGCAGTATTTT. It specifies CASSQDVQRGGTDTQYF.

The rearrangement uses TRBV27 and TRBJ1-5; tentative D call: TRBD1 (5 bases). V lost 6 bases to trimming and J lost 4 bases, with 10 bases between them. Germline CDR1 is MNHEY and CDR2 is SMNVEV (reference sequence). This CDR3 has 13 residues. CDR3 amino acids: CASRNRLNQPQHF. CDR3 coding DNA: TGTGCCAGCAGAAACAGGCTGAATCAGCCCCAGCATTTT.

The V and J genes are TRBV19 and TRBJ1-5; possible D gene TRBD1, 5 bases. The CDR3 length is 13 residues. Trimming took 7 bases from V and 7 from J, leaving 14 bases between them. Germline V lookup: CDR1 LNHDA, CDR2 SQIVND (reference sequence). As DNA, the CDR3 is TGTGCCAGTACAGAGGGATGGGGCCAGCCCCAGCATTTT. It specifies CASTEGWGQPQHF.

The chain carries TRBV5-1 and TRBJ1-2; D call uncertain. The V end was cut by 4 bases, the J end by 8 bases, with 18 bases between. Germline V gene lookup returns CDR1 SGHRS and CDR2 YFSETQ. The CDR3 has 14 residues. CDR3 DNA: TGCGCCAGCAGCCCTGGAGGGCTAATTGGGGGCTACACCTTC. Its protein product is CASSPGGLIGGYTF.

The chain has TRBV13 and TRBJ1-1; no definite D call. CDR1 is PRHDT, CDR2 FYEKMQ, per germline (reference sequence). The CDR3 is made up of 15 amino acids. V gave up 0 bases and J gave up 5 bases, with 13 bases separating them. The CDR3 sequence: CASSLGTPLRTEAFF. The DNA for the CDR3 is TGTGCCAGCAGCTTAGGAACTCCATTGAGGACTGAAGCTTTCTTT.

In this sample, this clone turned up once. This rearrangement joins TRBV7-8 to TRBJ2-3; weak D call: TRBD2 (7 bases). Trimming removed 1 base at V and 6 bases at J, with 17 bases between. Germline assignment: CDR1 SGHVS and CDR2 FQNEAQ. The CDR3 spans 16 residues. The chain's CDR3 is CASSLEGGAGPDTQYF. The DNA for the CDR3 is TGTGCCAGCAGCTTAGAGGGGGGGGCAGGCCCCGATACGCAGTATTTT.

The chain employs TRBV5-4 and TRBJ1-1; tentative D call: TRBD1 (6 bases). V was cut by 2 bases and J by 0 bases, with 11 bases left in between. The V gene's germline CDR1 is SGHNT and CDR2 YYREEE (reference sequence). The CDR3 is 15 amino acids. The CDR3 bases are TGTGCCAGCAGCTTCCTTTCAGGGGTGAACACTGAAGCTTTCTTT. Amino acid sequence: CASSFLSGVNTEAFF.

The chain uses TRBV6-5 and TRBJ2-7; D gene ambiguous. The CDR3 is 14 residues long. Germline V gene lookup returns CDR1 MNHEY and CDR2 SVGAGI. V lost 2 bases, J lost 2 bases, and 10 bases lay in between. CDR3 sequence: CASSYREKAYEQYF. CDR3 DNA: TGTGCCAGCAGTTACAGGGAAAAAGCCTACGAGCAGTACTTC.

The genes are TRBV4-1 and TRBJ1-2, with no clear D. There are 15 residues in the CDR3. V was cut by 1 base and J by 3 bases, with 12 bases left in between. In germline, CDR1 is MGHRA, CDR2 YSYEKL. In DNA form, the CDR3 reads TGCGCCAGCAGCCAAGGGGAAGGGTACCACTATGGCTACACCTTC. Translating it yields CASSQGEGYHYGYTF.

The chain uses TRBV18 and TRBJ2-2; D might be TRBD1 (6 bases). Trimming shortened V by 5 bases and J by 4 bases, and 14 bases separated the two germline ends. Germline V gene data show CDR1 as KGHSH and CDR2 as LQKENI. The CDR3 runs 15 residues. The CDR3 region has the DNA TGTGCCAGCTCAAACCTGGACAGACTCACCGGGGAGCTGTTTTTT. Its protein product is CASSNLDRLTGELFF.

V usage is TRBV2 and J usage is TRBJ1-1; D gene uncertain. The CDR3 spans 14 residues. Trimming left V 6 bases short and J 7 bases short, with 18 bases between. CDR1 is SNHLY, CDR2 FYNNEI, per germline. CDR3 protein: CASSLEPPLHEAFF. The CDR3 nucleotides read TGTGCCAGCAGCCTGGAGCCCCCACTCCATGAAGCTTTCTTT.

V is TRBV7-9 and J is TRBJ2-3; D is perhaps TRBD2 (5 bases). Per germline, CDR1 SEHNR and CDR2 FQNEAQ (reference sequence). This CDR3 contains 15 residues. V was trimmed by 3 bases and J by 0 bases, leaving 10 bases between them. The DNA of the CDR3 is TGTGCCAGCAGCTTCGGGGAGACTAGCACAGATACGCAGTATTTT. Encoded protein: CASSFGETSTDTQYF.

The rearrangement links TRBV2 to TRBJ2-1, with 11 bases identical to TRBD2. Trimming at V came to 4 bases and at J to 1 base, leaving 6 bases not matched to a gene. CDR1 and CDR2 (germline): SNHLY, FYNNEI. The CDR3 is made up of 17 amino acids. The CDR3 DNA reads TGTGCCAGCAGTGGACTAGCGGGGACTCAATCCTACAATGAGCAGTTCTTC. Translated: CASSGLAGTQSYNEQFF.

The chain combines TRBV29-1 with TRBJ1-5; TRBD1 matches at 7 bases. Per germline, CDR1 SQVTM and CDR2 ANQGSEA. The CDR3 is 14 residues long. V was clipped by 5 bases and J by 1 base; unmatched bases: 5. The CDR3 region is CSVQQGGSNQPQHF. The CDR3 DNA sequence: TGCAGCGTTCAGCAGGGGGGGAGCAATCAGCCCCAGCATTTT.